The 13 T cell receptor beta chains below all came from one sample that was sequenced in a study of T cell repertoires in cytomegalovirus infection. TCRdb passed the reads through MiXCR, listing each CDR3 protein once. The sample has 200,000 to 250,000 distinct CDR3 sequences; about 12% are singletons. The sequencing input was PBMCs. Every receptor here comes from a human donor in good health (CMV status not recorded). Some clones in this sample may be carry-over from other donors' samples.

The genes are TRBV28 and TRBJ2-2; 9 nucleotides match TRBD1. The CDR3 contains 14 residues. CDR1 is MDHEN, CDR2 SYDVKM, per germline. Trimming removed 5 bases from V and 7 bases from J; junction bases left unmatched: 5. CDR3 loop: CASSPHRGRGELFF. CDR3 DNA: TGTGCCAGCAGTCCACACAGGGGGCGCGGGGAGCTGTTTTTT.

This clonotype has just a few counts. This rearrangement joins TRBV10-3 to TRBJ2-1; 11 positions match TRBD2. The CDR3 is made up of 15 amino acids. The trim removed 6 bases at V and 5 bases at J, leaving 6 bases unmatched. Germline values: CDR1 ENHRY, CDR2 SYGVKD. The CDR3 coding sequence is TGTGCCATCAGGAGGACTAGCGGGCACCACAATGAGCAGTTCTTC. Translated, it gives CAIRRTSGHHNEQFF.

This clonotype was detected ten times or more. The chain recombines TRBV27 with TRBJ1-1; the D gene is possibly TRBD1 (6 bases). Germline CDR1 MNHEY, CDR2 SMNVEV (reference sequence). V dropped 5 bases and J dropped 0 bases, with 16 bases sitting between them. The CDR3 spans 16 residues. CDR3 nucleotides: TGTGCCAGCAGTGGCGGGGCAGGGGCCATGAACACTGAAGCTTTCTTT. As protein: CASSGGAGAMNTEAFF.

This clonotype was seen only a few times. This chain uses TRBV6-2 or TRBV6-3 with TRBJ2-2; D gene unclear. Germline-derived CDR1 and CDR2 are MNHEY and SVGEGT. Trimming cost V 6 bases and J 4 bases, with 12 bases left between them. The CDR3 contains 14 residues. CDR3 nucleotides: TGTGCCAGCAGGGGCTTTCCGGCCACCGGGGAGCTGTTTTTT. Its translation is CASRGFPATGELFF.

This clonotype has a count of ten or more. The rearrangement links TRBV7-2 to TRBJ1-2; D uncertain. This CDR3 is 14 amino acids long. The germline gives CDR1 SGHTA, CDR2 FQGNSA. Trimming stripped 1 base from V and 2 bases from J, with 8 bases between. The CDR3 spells CASSLGPGNYGYTF. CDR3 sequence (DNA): TGTGCCAGCAGCTTAGGGCCGGGGAACTATGGCTACACCTTC.

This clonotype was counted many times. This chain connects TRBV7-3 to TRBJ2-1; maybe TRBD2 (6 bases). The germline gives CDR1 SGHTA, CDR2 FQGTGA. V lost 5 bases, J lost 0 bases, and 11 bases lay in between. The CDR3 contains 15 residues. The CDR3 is CASSLSSASYNEQFF. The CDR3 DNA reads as TGTGCCAGCAGCCTGTCTAGCGCCTCCTACAATGAGCAGTTCTTC.

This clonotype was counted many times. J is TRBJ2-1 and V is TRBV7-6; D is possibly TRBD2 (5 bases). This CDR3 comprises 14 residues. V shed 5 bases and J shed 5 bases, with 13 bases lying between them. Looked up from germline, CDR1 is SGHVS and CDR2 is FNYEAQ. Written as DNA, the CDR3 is TGTGCCAGCAGCGGAGGTATTATTAACAATGAGCAGTTCTTC. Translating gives CASSGGIINNEQFF.

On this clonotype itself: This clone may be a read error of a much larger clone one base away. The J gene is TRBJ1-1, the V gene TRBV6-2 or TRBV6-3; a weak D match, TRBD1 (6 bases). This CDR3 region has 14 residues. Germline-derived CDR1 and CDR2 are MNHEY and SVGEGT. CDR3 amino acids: CGSSWDIGDTEAFF. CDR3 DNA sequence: TGTGGCAGCAGTTGGGACATTGGGGACACTGAAGCTTTCTTT.

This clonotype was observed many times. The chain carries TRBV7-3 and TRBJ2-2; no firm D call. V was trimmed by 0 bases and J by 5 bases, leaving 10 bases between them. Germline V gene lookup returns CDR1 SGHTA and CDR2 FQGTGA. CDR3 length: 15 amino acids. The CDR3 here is CASSLTPGFTGELFF. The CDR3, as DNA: TGTGCCAGCAGCTTAACACCAGGCTTTACCGGGGAGCTGTTTTTT.

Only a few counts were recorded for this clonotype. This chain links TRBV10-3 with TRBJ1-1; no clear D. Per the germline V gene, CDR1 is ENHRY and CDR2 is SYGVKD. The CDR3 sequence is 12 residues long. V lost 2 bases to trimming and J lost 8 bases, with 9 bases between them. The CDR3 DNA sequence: TGTGCCATCAGTGAGGCTCAGAGAGAAGCTTTCTTT. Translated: CAISEAQREAFF.

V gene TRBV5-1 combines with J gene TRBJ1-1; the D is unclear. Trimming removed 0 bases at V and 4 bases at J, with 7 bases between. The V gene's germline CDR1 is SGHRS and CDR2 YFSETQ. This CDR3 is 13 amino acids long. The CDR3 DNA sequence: TGCGCCAGCAGCTTGGCCTATACCACTGAAGCTTTCTTT. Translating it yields CASSLAYTTEAFF. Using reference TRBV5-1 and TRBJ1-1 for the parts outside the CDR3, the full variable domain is KAGVTQTPRYLIKTRGQQVTLSCSPISGHRSVSWYQQTPGQGLQFLFEYFSETQRNKGNFPGRFSGRQFSNSRSEMNVSTLELGDSALYLCASSLAYTTEAFFGQGTRLTVV.

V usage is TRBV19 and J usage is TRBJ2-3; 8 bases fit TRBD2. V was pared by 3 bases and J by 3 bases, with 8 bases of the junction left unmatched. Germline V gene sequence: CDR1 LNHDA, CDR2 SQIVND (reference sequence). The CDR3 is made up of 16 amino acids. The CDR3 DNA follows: TGTGCCAGTAGTATCGGTCGGGAGGGAGGGACAGATACGCAGTATTTT. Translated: CASSIGREGGTDTQYF.

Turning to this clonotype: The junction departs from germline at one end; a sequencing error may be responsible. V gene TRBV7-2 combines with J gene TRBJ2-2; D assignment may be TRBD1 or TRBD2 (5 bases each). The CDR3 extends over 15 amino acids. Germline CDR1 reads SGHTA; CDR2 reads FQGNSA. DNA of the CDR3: TGTGCCAGCAGCCCAAGAAGACAGAACACCGGGGAGCTGATTTTT. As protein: CASSPRRQNTGELIF.